The rows below give T cell receptor beta chains drawn from one sample of a study of metastatic and nonmetastatic thyroid tumors. TCRdb called clones again from the PCR reads with MiXCR. The sample has 20,000 to 25,000 clones, 11% seen once. Sequencing input: blood. The source is a female donor with papillary thyroid cancer or a benign thyroid nodule (not recorded which). Some clones in this sample may be carry-over from other donors' samples. CDR3s include the opening cysteine and the closing phenylalanine or tryptophan. D genes are given only for firm matches. Size is omitted from some rows. Given values are once, few, many or a class for expanded clones.

many	TRBV28	TRBJ1-2	-	CAHRDGGLVYGYTF	TGTGCCCATCGGGATGGGGGGCTTGTCTATGGCTACACCTTC
few	TRBV11-2	TRBJ2-7	-	CASSLKGGGQSSYEQYF	TGTGCCAGCAGCTTAAAGGGTGGCGGACAGAGCTCCTACGAGCAGTACTTC
many	TRBV5-1	TRBJ1-5	-	CASSWDDSSNQPQHF	TGCGCCAGCAGCTGGGACGACAGTAGCAATCAGCCCCAGCATTTT
many	TRBV6-1	TRBJ1-5	TRBD1	CASSNRGHHQPQHF	TGTGCCAGCAGTAACAGGGGGCATCACCAGCCCCAGCATTTT
few	TRBV5-5	TRBJ2-7	-	CASSLGGYEQYF	TGTGCCAGCAGCTTGGGAGGCTACGAGCAGTACTTC
many	TRBV7-2	TRBJ1-1	-	CASNPTVGMNTEAFF	TGTGCCAGCAATCCTACGGTGGGGATGAACACTGAAGCTTTCTTT
many	TRBV12-5	TRBJ2-3	-	CASGLYHHTDTQYF	TGTGCTAGTGGTTTGTACCACCACACAGATACGCAGTATTTT
many	TRBV7-8	TRBJ2-3	TRBD2	CASSSAGITDTQYF	TGTGCCAGCAGCTCAGCGGGAATCACAGATACGCAGTATTTT
-	TRBV5-1	TRBJ2-1	TRBD1	CASSWGQGIPYNEQFF	TGCGCCAGCAGCTGGGGACAGGGGATCCCCTACAATGAGCAGTTCTTC
-	TRBV19	TRBJ1-1	-	CASITQGGITEAFF	TGTGCCAGTATAACACAGGGTGGTATTACTGAAGCTTTCTTT
medium-sized	TRBV4-3	TRBJ2-3	TRBD2	CASSQRAREVTDTQYF	TGCGCCAGCAGCCAAAGGGCGCGGGAGGTTACAGATACGCAGTATTTT
few	TRBV12-3/TRBV12-4	TRBJ2-1	TRBD2	CASSFSAGGYNEQFF	TGTGCCAGCAGTTTTTCAGCGGGGGGATACAATGAGCAGTTCTTC
many	TRBV11-2	TRBJ2-2	TRBD1	CASRDWRTGVLDGELFF	TGTGCCAGCAGGGATTGGAGGACAGGGGTTTTGGACGGGGAGCTGTTTTTT
many	TRBV20-1	TRBJ2-1	TRBD2	CSASSGSLAYNEQFF	TGCAGTGCCTCTAGCGGGAGCTTAGCCTACAATGAGCAGTTCTTC
few	TRBV19	TRBJ1-5	-	CASSIGVCQPQHF	TGTGCCAGTAGTATAGGGGTTTGTCAGCCCCAGCATTTT
many	TRBV6-2/TRBV6-3	TRBJ1-1	-	CASSYLFRGAREAFF	TGTGCCAGCAGTTATCTATTCAGAGGAGCCCGTGAAGCTTTCTTT
many	TRBV7-2	TRBJ2-6	-	CASSLGTGANVLTF	TGTGCCAGCAGCTTAGGTACCGGGGCCAACGTCCTGACTTTC
many	TRBV7-3	TRBJ2-3	TRBD1	CASSPRQGSGTDTQYF	TGTGCCAGCAGCCCTCGACAGGGATCGGGGACAGATACGCAGTATTTT
-	TRBV5-5	TRBJ2-4	-	CASSLVRGAWNIQYF	TGTGCCAGCAGCTTGGTACGGGGGGCCTGGAACATTCAGTACTTC
medium-sized	TRBV6-2/TRBV6-3	TRBJ2-2	TRBD2	CASSYSGSRTGELFF	TGTGCCAGCAGCTATAGCGGGAGTCGCACCGGGGAGCTGTTTTTT
many	TRBV9	TRBJ1-4	-	CASSVGGGYEKLFF	TGTGCCAGCAGCGTAGGGGGAGGTTATGAAAAACTGTTTTTT
many	TRBV9	TRBJ1-2	-	CASSVDSNYGYTF	TGTGCCAGCAGCGTTGACAGTAACTATGGCTACACCTTC
medium-sized	TRBV6-1	TRBJ1-1	-	CASSEEYKNTEAFF	TGTGCCAGCAGTGAAGAGTACAAGAACACTGAAGCTTTCTTT
many	TRBV19	TRBJ1-1	-	CASSIGTEAFF	TGTGCCAGTAGTATAGGAACTGAAGCTTTCTTT
many	TRBV5-1	TRBJ1-1	TRBD1	CASSLGRGPNTEAFF	TGCGCCAGCAGCTTGGGCAGGGGGCCGAACACTGAAGCTTTCTTT
-	TRBV5-4	TRBJ2-7	TRBD1	CASSFRTGGRNEQYF	TGTGCCAGCAGCTTCCGGACAGGGGGCCGTAACGAGCAGTACTTC
-	TRBV19	TRBJ1-5	-	CASSITEANQPQHF	TGTGCCAGTAGTATTACCGAGGCGAATCAGCCCCAGCATTTT
-	TRBV19	TRBJ1-1	-	CASSIGGLNTEAFF	TGTGCCAGTAGTATAGGCGGGCTGAACACTGAAGCTTTCTTT
many	TRBV5-1	TRBJ2-1	-	CASSLEVGNNEQFF	TGCGCCAGCAGCTTGGAGGTCGGGAACAATGAGCAGTTCTTC
-	TRBV6-5	TRBJ1-4	-	CASTGVTNEKLFF	TGTGCCAGCACGGGGGTAACTAATGAAAAACTGTTTTTT
many	TRBV9	TRBJ2-3	TRBD1	CASSVGQGVGSTDTQYF	TGTGCCAGCAGCGTGGGACAGGGGGTAGGAAGCACAGATACGCAGTATTTT
-	TRBV7-2	TRBJ2-5	TRBD2	CASSPGTSGGPRTQYF	TGTGCCAGCAGCCCCGGGACTAGCGGAGGTCCCAGGACCCAGTACTTC
many	TRBV11-1	TRBJ2-2	TRBD2	CASSLVPPSGSGELFF	TGTGCCAGCAGCTTAGTTCCACCTAGCGGGAGCGGGGAGCTGTTTTTT
many	TRBV5-1	TRBJ1-4	TRBD1	CASSLGTGGYGLFF	TGCGCCAGCAGCTTGGGGACAGGGGGTTATGGACTGTTTTTT
-	TRBV5-1	TRBJ2-2	-	CASKREANTGELFF	TGCGCCAGCAAGCGAGAGGCGAACACCGGGGAGCTGTTTTTT
many	TRBV28	TRBJ1-1	TRBD1	CASRRTGSSLGPNTEAFF	TGTGCCAGCAGGCGGACAGGGTCTTCCCTTGGCCCTAACACTGAAGCTTTCTTT
many	TRBV4-1	TRBJ1-4	TRBD1	CASSIGTGVTNEKLFF	TGCGCCAGCAGCATAGGGACAGGGGTAACTAATGAAAAACTGTTTTTT
many	TRBV12-3/TRBV12-4	TRBJ2-5	-	CASSFEETQYF	TGTGCCAGCAGTTTTGAGGAGACCCAGTACTTC
many	TRBV28	TRBJ1-4	-	CASSSGYNGVNEKLFF	TGTGCCAGCAGTTCGGGCTACAACGGGGTCAATGAAAAACTGTTTTTT
many	TRBV28	TRBJ2-1	-	CASSTAGLFHNEQFF	TGTGCCAGCAGTACGGCAGGGCTTTTTCACAATGAGCAGTTCTTC
many	TRBV27	TRBJ2-3	TRBD2	CASSSRTSRTTDTQYF	TGTGCCAGCAGTTCCAGGACTAGCAGAACCACAGATACGCAGTATTTT
many	TRBV10-2	TRBJ1-2	TRBD1	CASSAAGGSVGGYTF	TGCGCCAGCAGTGCTGCAGGGGGCAGCGTCGGGGGCTACACCTTC
many	TRBV6-4	TRBJ1-4	TRBD1	CATSRDRGDEKLFF	TGTGCCACCAGCCGGGACAGGGGCGATGAAAAACTGTTTTTT
-	TRBV15	TRBJ2-7	TRBD1	CATSKDRATVEQYF	TGTGCCACCAGCAAAGACAGGGCGACTGTGGAGCAGTACTTC
medium-sized	TRBV6-1	TRBJ2-7	TRBD2	CASSEATPGLAGGNEQYF	TGTGCCAGCAGTGAAGCAACCCCCGGACTAGCGGGAGGGAACGAGCAGTACTTC
medium-sized	TRBV28	TRBJ2-7	-	CASSAISGTQHIFYEQYF	TGTGCCAGCAGTGCAATCTCCGGGACGCAGCACATCTTTTACGAGCAGTACTTC
many	TRBV2	TRBJ1-5	-	CASSVLGDQPQHF	TGTGCCAGCAGTGTTTTGGGAGATCAGCCCCAGCATTTT
many	TRBV10-1	TRBJ1-1	-	CASSVGGRATEAFF	TGCGCCAGCAGTGTAGGGGGGCGAGCCACTGAAGCTTTCTTT
many	TRBV28	TRBJ1-1	-	CASSLPNSRSEAFF	TGTGCCAGCAGTTTACCCAACTCGAGGTCTGAAGCTTTCTTT
many	TRBV5-8	TRBJ1-5	-	CASSLEGGQPQHF	TGTGCCAGCAGCTTGGAAGGGGGACAGCCCCAGCATTTT
many	TRBV6-1	TRBJ1-5	TRBD1	CASSLGTGSNQPQHF	TGTGCCAGCAGTTTGGGGACAGGATCCAATCAGCCCCAGCATTTT